The 17 T cell receptor beta chains below all came from one sample that was sequenced in a study of Graves' ophthalmopathy and Graves' hyperthyroidism. RNA transcripts served as template for amplifying TCR beta CDR3 sequences. HTBI primers primed a first-round RT-PCR, and a second-round multiplex PCR followed. TCRdb passed the multiplex PCR reads through MiXCR, listing each CDR3 protein once. The table shows some 390,000 distinct CDR3 sequences, with around 17% occurring only once. The sequencing sample was made of peripheral blood. The receptors originated from a woman under 30 with Graves' ophthalmopathy.

Many counts were recorded for this clonotype. The chain uses TRBV28 and TRBJ2-7, with no clear D. V was cut by 5 bases and J by 6 bases, with 8 bases left in between. The CDR3 runs to 11 residues. The germline gives CDR1 MDHEN, CDR2 SYDVKM. The CDR3 here is CASSLVAEQYF. CDR3 nucleotides: TGTGCCAGCAGTCTTGTAGCCGAGCAGTACTTC.

This clonotype was counted at least ten times. The chain combines TRBV6-2 or TRBV6-3 with TRBJ2-7; D may be TRBD1 (6 bases). V was shortened by 6 bases and J by 5 bases, with 17 bases between the two germline ends. CDR3 length: 14 amino acids. Germline CDR1 MNHEY, CDR2 SVGEGT. The CDR3 is CASRDTGKRDEQYF. The CDR3 DNA reads TGTGCCAGCAGAGATACAGGGAAAAGGGACGAGCAGTACTTC.

In its sample, this clonotype was seen many times. The gene calls are TRBV4-3 and TRBJ1-2; D may be TRBD1 (5 bases). The length of the CDR3 is 16 residues. Trimming cost V 0 bases and J 3 bases, with 14 bases left between them. Germline V gene lookup returns CDR1 LGHNA and CDR2 YSLEER. CDR3 bases: TGCGCCAGCAGCCAAGATTTGTCAGAGGGGCACTATGGCTACACCTTC. Translating it yields CASSQDLSEGHYGYTF.

This clonotype appeared many times. The chain combines TRBV7-2 with TRBJ2-7, with 8 nucleotides matching TRBD1. The ends lost 0 bases at V and 2 bases at J; junction bases unmatched: 3. Per the germline V gene, CDR1 is SGHTA and CDR2 is FQGNSA. The CDR3 consists of 15 residues. This CDR3 reads CASSLATGDPYEQYF. Here the CDR3 DNA reads TGTGCCAGCAGCTTAGCGACAGGGGATCCCTACGAGCAGTACTTC.

Concerning this clonotype: With a much larger clone just one base away, this may be a read error. The J gene is TRBJ2-4, the V gene TRBV6-1, with a possible D match to TRBD2 (6 bases). This CDR3 contains 15 residues. Germline CDR1 MNHNS, CDR2 SASEGT. This chain's CDR3 is CASSLWGPAGNIQYF. The DNA for the CDR3 is TGTGCCAGCAGCCTCTGGGGTCCCGCGGGGAACATCCAGTACTTC.

This clonotype was seen ten or more times. The gene calls are TRBV7-2 and TRBJ2-7; a possible D gene is TRBD1 (6 bases). V shed 1 base and J shed 0 bases, with 10 bases lying between them. This CDR3 spans 15 amino acids. In germline, CDR1 is SGHTA, CDR2 FQGNSA. CDR3 region: CASSLGDTFSYEQYF. In nucleotides, the CDR3 is TGTGCCAGCAGCTTAGGGGACACTTTCTCCTACGAGCAGTACTTC.

The table lists this clonotype with many counts. The gene calls are TRBV12-3 or TRBV12-4 and TRBJ2-7, with a possible D match to TRBD2 (6 bases). The CDR3 is 16 residues long. Trimming removed 5 bases at V and 7 bases at J, with 24 bases between. The CDR3 loop reads CASSTPGGTGVGEQYF. For the CDR3, the DNA is TGTGCCAGCAGTACCCCCGGGGGAACAGGAGTGGGGGAGCAGTACTTC.

This clonotype was seen many times. The rearrangement links TRBV29-1 to TRBJ1-1, with a possible D match to TRBD1 (6 bases). The V gene lost 3 bases and the J gene lost 1 base, with 15 bases spanning the gap. Looked up from germline, CDR1 is SQVTM and CDR2 is ANQGSEA. The CDR3 is made up of 15 amino acids. CDR3 DNA sequence: TGCAGCGTTGAGTGGGGCGGGGGCTCGAACACTGAAGCTTTCTTT. Translated, it gives CSVEWGGGSNTEAFF.

This clonotype was observed at least ten times. The chain recombines TRBV6-2 or TRBV6-3 with TRBJ2-5; weak D call: TRBD1 (7 bases). Looked up from germline, CDR1 is MNHEY and CDR2 is SVGEGT. This CDR3 is 16 amino acids long. V was pared by 7 bases and J by 4 bases, with 22 bases between. The CDR3 coding sequence is TGTGCCAGCACCGGGCGCGGAGGGGGCGGTGGAGAGACCCAGTACTTC. Amino acid sequence: CASTGRGGGGGETQYF.

The rearrangement joins TRBV7-8 to TRBJ2-5, with a tentative D call TRBD2 (7 bases). This CDR3 region has 18 residues. Deletions cut 1 base from V and 1 base from J, with 19 bases between. Germline V gene sequence: CDR1 SGHVS, CDR2 FQNEAQ. As DNA, the CDR3 is TGTGCCAGCAGCTTAGAATTACAGGGAGGGCCGCTCCAAGAGACCCAGTACTTC. Its protein is CASSLELQGGPLQETQYF.

This chain joins TRBV28 and TRBJ1-1; weak D call: TRBD1 (6 bases). CDR3 length equals 14 residues. The V end lost 3 bases, the J end lost 6 bases, and 14 bases lay between the germline ends. In germline, CDR1 is MDHEN, CDR2 SYDVKM. This chain's CDR3 is CASSFRARGSEAFF. The CDR3 DNA sequence: TGTGCCAGCAGTTTCCGGGCCAGGGGATCTGAAGCTTTCTTT.

Here the CDR3 DNA reads TGTGCCAGCAGTGAACAGGGAGGAGACACCGGGGAGCTGTTTTTT. Translation gives CASSEQGGDTGELFF. V usage is TRBV6-4 and J usage is TRBJ2-2; D may be TRBD1 or TRBD2 (6 bases each). The CDR3 has 15 amino acids. V was trimmed by 3 bases and J by 3 bases, leaving 11 bases between them. Germline lookup yields CDR1 MRHNA and CDR2 SNTAGT.

This clonotype was picked up many times. The J gene is TRBJ2-5, the V gene TRBV20-1; either TRBD1 or TRBD2 may fit D (7 bases each). Germline V gene data show CDR1 as DFQATT and CDR2 as SNEGSKA (reference sequence). The CDR3 spans 15 residues. Between the trimmed V and J ends, which lost 6 bases and 5 bases, there was a span of 22 bases. The CDR3 reads CSAQGGRGIGETQYF. In DNA, the CDR3 is TGCAGTGCCCAGGGGGGGCGAGGTATTGGGGAGACCCAGTACTTC.

This clonotype was recorded many times. The CDR3: CASRTGGSGNTIYF. DNA of the CDR3: TGTGCCAGCAGAACAGGAGGCTCTGGAAACACCATATATTTT. This chain links TRBV6-2 or TRBV6-3 with TRBJ1-3, with D maybe TRBD1 (5 bases). Germline CDR1 MNHEY, CDR2 SVGEGT. With 6 bases removed from V and 0 bases from J, the gap between germline ends came to 9 bases. The CDR3 contains 14 residues.

The chain uses TRBV18 and TRBJ2-2, with 11 positions matching TRBD2. Germline V CDR1 and CDR2: KGHSH, LQKENI. Trimming cost V 3 bases and J 1 base; bases outside gene matches: 4. This CDR3 comprises 17 residues. CDR3 sequence reads: CASSPFGTSGNTGELFF. The CDR3, as DNA: TGTGCCAGCTCACCCTTCGGGACTAGCGGGAACACCGGGGAGCTGTTTTTT.

The chain links TRBV6-1 to TRBJ2-7; the D is unclear. Germline lookup yields CDR1 MNHNS and CDR2 SASEGT. The CDR3 covers 11 residues. With 7 bases removed from V and 6 bases from J, the gap between germline ends came to 10 bases. Here the CDR3 DNA reads TGTGCCAGCACTGGGGTCGCCGAGCAGTACTTC. Translating it yields CASTGVAEQYF.

The table lists this clonotype with many counts. The gene calls are TRBV12-3 or TRBV12-4 and TRBJ1-5, with D unclear. V lost 6 bases to trimming and J lost 2 bases, with 11 bases between them. CDR3 size: 14 residues. CDR3 nucleotides: TGTGCCAGCAGGGATATTTGGGGCAATCAGCCCCAGCATTTT. This codes for CASRDIWGNQPQHF.